Below are 26 T cell receptor beta chains sequenced from a single sample in a study of spatial heterogeneity in lung cancer. In TCRdb, the 5' RACE reads were re-called with MiXCR into one record per CDR3 protein. The sample has more than 45,000 distinct CDR3 sequences; roughly 5% are singletons. As for time point: sample taken at primary tumor resection. From tumor, nontumor lung or frozen PBMC, whole RNA was taken unsorted for sequencing. Here the sequenced sample was PBMCs, taken at surgery. The receptors were gathered from a male donor with early-stage non-small cell lung cancer.

As concerns this clonotype: Likely a read error: the CDR3 ends without its conserved phenylalanine or tryptophan. The chain is built from TRBV2 and TRBJ2-1, with 9 bases that match TRBD2. Germline trimming cut 5 bases from V and 0 bases from J; bases unmatched to any gene: 5. Germline CDR1 SNHLY, CDR2 FYNNEI. The CDR3 covers 16 residues. CDR3 protein: CASSWLAGVSYNEQFL. As DNA, the CDR3 is TGTGCCAGCAGTTGGTTAGCGGGAGTCTCCTACAATGAGCAGTTCCTC.

The table lists this clonotype with many counts. V usage is TRBV12-3 or TRBV12-4 and J usage is TRBJ2-5, with 9 positions matching TRBD1. The CDR3 contains 16 residues. The trim removed 5 bases at V and 7 bases at J, leaving 14 bases unmatched. CDR3 residues: CASSPNTGGQRGTQYF. CDR3 DNA: TGTGCCAGCAGTCCAAACACAGGGGGCCAAAGGGGGACCCAGTACTTC.

This chain connects TRBV24-1 to TRBJ2-5; maybe TRBD2 (5 bases). This CDR3 is 18 amino acids long. CDR1 and CDR2 (germline): KGHDR, SFDVKD. Trimming removed 1 base from V and 2 bases from J, with 19 bases in between. CDR3 coding DNA: TGTGCCACCAGTGATTTTTGGGCCCTCGGACCGGGGCAAGAGACCCAGTACTTC. It yields the protein CATSDFWALGPGQETQYF.

This clonotype was counted ten times or more. This rearrangement joins TRBV7-9 to TRBJ2-1; D not resolved. The germline CDR1 and CDR2 sequences are SEHNR and FQNEAQ (reference sequence). V dropped 5 bases and J dropped 6 bases, with 17 bases sitting between them. This CDR3 contains 15 residues. The CDR3 nucleotides are TGTGCCAGCAGCCCCAAGTTGCGGTACGGCAATGAGCAGTTCTTC. Amino acid sequence: CASSPKLRYGNEQFF.

This clonotype was observed many times. The chain employs TRBV20-1 and TRBJ2-1, with TRBD1 matching over 9 bases. This CDR3 comprises 14 residues. Trimming took 6 bases from V and 3 from J; bases not matched to a gene: 6. The germline gives CDR1 DFQATT, CDR2 SNEGSKA (reference sequence). The CDR3 is CSAPGQGNYNEQFF. The CDR3, as DNA: TGCAGTGCGCCGGGACAGGGAAACTACAATGAGCAGTTCTTC.

This clonotype has ten or more counts. The chain joins TRBV20-1 to TRBJ2-2, with 7 positions matching TRBD2. The V gene's germline CDR1 is DFQATT and CDR2 SNEGSKA (reference sequence). The CDR3 extends over 14 amino acids. V shed 5 bases and J 1 base; nucleotides not matched to a gene: 4. CDR3 region: CSAQREGNTGELFF. The CDR3 nucleotides are TGCAGTGCTCAAAGGGAGGGGAACACCGGGGAGCTGTTTTTT.

This clonotype has a count of ten or more. The rearrangement uses TRBV27 and TRBJ2-1; 9 bases agree with TRBD2. Germline loops: CDR1 MNHEY, CDR2 SMNVEV (reference sequence). V dropped 4 bases and J dropped 5; count of bases not matched to a gene: 6. The CDR3 length is 15 residues. CDR3 in amino acids: CASSYETSGHNEQFF. The CDR3 DNA reads TGTGCCAGCAGTTATGAGACTAGCGGCCACAATGAGCAGTTCTTC.

Many counts were recorded for this clonotype. The genes are TRBV24-1 and TRBJ2-1, with TRBD2 matching over 7 bases. The ends lost 4 bases at V and 2 bases at J; junction bases unmatched: 7. Germline loops: CDR1 KGHDR, CDR2 SFDVKD. CDR3 length: 16 amino acids. The CDR3 loop reads CATSDRGRGAYNEQFF. For the CDR3, the DNA is TGTGCCACCAGTGACAGAGGTCGGGGGGCCTACAATGAGCAGTTCTTC.

In its sample, this clonotype was seen many times. The chain has TRBV7-9 and TRBJ2-1; D may be TRBD1 or TRBD2 (5 bases each). The CDR3 spans 13 residues. Trimming left V 7 bases short and J 7 bases short, with 14 bases between. Germline CDR1 is SEHNR and CDR2 is FQNEAQ (reference sequence). In nucleotides, the CDR3 is TGTGCCAGCAACGCCGGGACCAAGAATGAGCAGTTCTTC. It codes for CASNAGTKNEQFF.

This clonotype was detected ten times or more. The chain employs TRBV9 and TRBJ2-5; TRBD2 matches 10 bases. CDR3 length: 16 residues. V trimming: 4 bases; J trimming: 4 bases; junction bases outside the gene matches: 10. Germline values: CDR1 SGDLS, CDR2 YYNGEE. The CDR3 DNA reads as TGTGCCAGCAGCTCGAGGGCTAGCGGGAGCCGAGAGACCCAGTACTTC. Residues: CASSSRASGSRETQYF.

This clonotype was counted ten times or more. V is TRBV7-6 and J is TRBJ2-1; D perhaps matches TRBD2 (6 bases). CDR1 SGHVS and CDR2 FNYEAQ come from the germline V gene. The CDR3 has 16 amino acids. Trimming removed 2 bases at V and 0 bases at J, with 11 bases between. The CDR3 loop reads CASSLFAGPSYNEQFF. For the CDR3, the DNA is TGTGCCAGCAGCTTATTCGCGGGACCCTCCTACAATGAGCAGTTCTTC.

This clonotype was observed at least ten times. The chain has TRBV18 and TRBJ1-1, with a possible D match to TRBD1 (6 bases). Germline CDR1 and CDR2: KGHSH and LQKENI. This CDR3 region has 16 residues. Deletions cut 5 bases from V and 0 bases from J, with 16 bases between. The CDR3 DNA is TGTGCCAGCTCAGCCACGAAGGACAGCCTGAACACTGAAGCTTTCTTT. It yields the protein CASSATKDSLNTEAFF.

The sample holds many counts of this clonotype. The rearrangement uses TRBV6-5 and TRBJ2-7; the D gene could be TRBD1 or TRBD2 (5 bases each). Germline V lookup: CDR1 MNHEY, CDR2 SVGAGI. V lost 4 bases and J 9 bases, leaving 19 bases between the germline ends. The length of the CDR3 is 14 residues. The CDR3 is CASSSPGTAAAQYF. The CDR3 region has the DNA TGTGCCAGCAGTTCTCCCGGGACCGCTGCCGCGCAGTACTTC.

This clonotype appeared many times. The V and J genes are TRBV10-3 and TRBJ2-1, with TRBD2 identical over 14 bases. After removal of 9 bases from V and 6 bases from J, the junction contained 13 bases not matched to a gene. Germline V gene data show CDR1 as ENHRY and CDR2 as SYGVKD. This CDR3 has 17 amino acids. The CDR3, as DNA: TGTGCCATTTCGAAGTCCGGGACTAGCGGGAGCGGCAATGAGCAGTTCTTC. As protein: CAISKSGTSGSGNEQFF.

This clonotype occurred many times. The chain employs TRBV24-1 and TRBJ1-5; D unresolved. The germline CDR1 and CDR2 sequences are KGHDR and SFDVKD. The CDR3 contains 14 residues. The germline V and J ends were trimmed by 11 bases and 2 bases, with 15 bases remaining between them. CDR3 residues: CAMSPLAGNQPQHF. The CDR3 DNA follows: TGTGCCATGTCCCCCCTTGCGGGCAATCAGCCCCAGCATTTT.

This clonotype was recorded at least ten times. The V call is TRBV20-1, the J call TRBJ2-4, with D possibly being TRBD2 (5 bases). Germline V lookup: CDR1 DFQATT, CDR2 SNEGSKA (reference sequence). This CDR3 spans 10 amino acids. Trimming stripped 2 bases from V and 12 bases from J, with 8 bases between. This chain's CDR3 is CSARSRGQYF. As DNA, the CDR3 is TGCAGTGCTAGATCCCGGGGTCAGTACTTC.

The sample holds many counts of this clonotype. V is TRBV14 and J is TRBJ2-5; a weak D match, TRBD1 (6 bases). Deletions cut 3 bases from V and 2 bases from J, with 13 bases between. The CDR3 is made up of 15 amino acids. The germline gives CDR1 SGHDN, CDR2 FVKESK. The CDR3 spells CASSHRTGLQETQYF. CDR3 DNA: TGTGCCAGCAGCCATCGTACAGGGCTACAAGAGACCCAGTACTTC.

About this clonotype itself: This may come from a read error, since a much larger clone is one base off. The chain uses TRBV5-1 and TRBJ1-1; the D is unclear. V was clipped by 4 bases and J by 5 bases, with 9 bases between them. The CDR3 has 12 amino acids. CDR1 is SGHRS and CDR2 is YFSETQ in the germline V gene. The CDR3 spells CASSVGRTEAFF. The CDR3 DNA is TGCGCCAGCAGCGTGGGGAGAACTGAAGCTTTCTTT. Together with reference TRBV5-1 and TRBJ1-1, the CDR3 gives the full variable domain: KAGVTQTPRYLIKTRGQQVTLSCSPISGHRSVSWYQQTPGQGLQFLFEYFSETQRNKGNFPGRFSGRQFSNSRSEMNVSTLELGDSALYLCASSVGRTEAFFGQGTRLTVV.

This clonotype was counted many times. The J gene is TRBJ2-1, the V gene TRBV18, with TRBD2 matching 7 bases. The length of the CDR3 is 15 residues. CDR1 is KGHSH and CDR2 is LQKENI in the germline V gene. V trimming: 4 bases; J trimming: 6 bases; junction bases outside the gene matches: 9. This CDR3 is CASSRAREEGNEQFF. In nucleotides, the CDR3 is TGTGCCAGCTCACGAGCCCGGGAGGAAGGCAATGAGCAGTTCTTC. Based on the CDR3 plus reference TRBV18 and TRBJ2-1, the full variable domain is NAGVMQNPRHLVRRRGQEARLRCSPMKGHSHVYWYRQLPEEGLKFMVYLQKENIIDESGMPKERFSAEFPKEGPSILRIQQVVRGDSAAYFCASSRAREEGNEQFFGPGTRLTVL.

This clonotype appeared many times. This chain uses TRBV6-2 or TRBV6-3 with TRBJ2-2; D is unclear. V dropped 5 bases and J dropped 8 bases, with 12 bases sitting between them. Germline assignment: CDR1 MNHEY and CDR2 SVGEGT. The CDR3 covers 13 residues. This CDR3 is CASSPLGSGELFF. The CDR3 region has the DNA TGTGCCAGCAGTCCGCTTGGTTCTGGGGAGCTGTTTTTT.

This clonotype has just a few counts. V usage is TRBV5-5 and J usage is TRBJ2-7, with 9 bases aligning to TRBD1. The CDR3 totals 16 residues. Germline V gene sequence: CDR1 SGHKS, CDR2 YYEKEE (reference sequence). V shed 4 bases, J shed 2 bases, and the junction held 10 bases outside the gene matches. The CDR3 sequence: CASSVAPGQGTYEQYF. The DNA for the CDR3 is TGTGCCAGCAGCGTGGCTCCGGGACAGGGTACCTACGAGCAGTACTTC.

This clonotype was detected ten times or more. This chain uses TRBV20-1 with TRBJ2-2; perhaps TRBD2 as D (6 bases). Germline V gene lookup returns CDR1 DFQATT and CDR2 SNEGSKA (reference sequence). The CDR3 runs 14 residues. Trimming took off 4 bases at V and 4 bases at J, with 13 bases between the two ends. The CDR3 coding sequence is TGCAGTGCTACGACGGGAGACTCCACCGGGGAGCTGTTTTTT. It codes for CSATTGDSTGELFF.

This clonotype was counted ten times or more. This sequence joins TRBV5-1 and TRBJ1-1, with 9 bases aligning to TRBD1. V trimming: 3 bases; J trimming: 6 bases; junction bases outside the gene matches: 3. The CDR3 consists of 13 residues. Germline assignment: CDR1 SGHRS and CDR2 YFSETQ. The CDR3 sequence: CASSSGTGSEAFF. The CDR3 DNA is TGCGCCAGCAGCTCTGGGACAGGGTCTGAAGCTTTCTTT. Based on the CDR3 plus reference TRBV5-1 and TRBJ1-1, the full variable domain is KAGVTQTPRYLIKTRGQQVTLSCSPISGHRSVSWYQQTPGQGLQFLFEYFSETQRNKGNFPGRFSGRQFSNSRSEMNVSTLELGDSALYLCASSSGTGSEAFFGQGTRLTVV.

The V and J genes are TRBV20-1 and TRBJ1-1; 7 bases line up with TRBD1. Trimming cost V 4 bases and J 1 base; bases outside gene matches: 6. The CDR3 has 14 residues. The V gene's germline CDR1 is DFQATT and CDR2 SNEGSKA (reference sequence). The chain's CDR3 is CSATRKGANTEAFF. The CDR3 nucleotides read TGCAGTGCTACTCGAAAGGGGGCGAACACTGAAGCTTTCTTT.

The rearrangement links TRBV12-3 or TRBV12-4 to TRBJ2-4; 10 bases map to TRBD1. The CDR3 consists of 14 residues. The V gene end was trimmed by 7 bases and the J gene end by 6 bases; junction bases not matched to a gene: 6. As DNA, the CDR3 is TGTGCCAGCACCACCGGGACAGGGGCAAACATTCAGTACTTC. Translation gives CASTTGTGANIQYF.

The table lists this clonotype with many counts. The CDR3 ends on some other residue instead of the conserved phenylalanine or tryptophan, so this is likely a read error. It is unclear where the CDR3 begins or ends on the DNA, so no DNA is shown, and the CDR3 is as TCRdb lists it. The CDR3 sequence: CASRGGASLGL. The chain joins TRBV19 to TRBJ2-3. Including both end residues, the CDR3 is 11 amino acids long. In germline, CDR1 is LNHDA, CDR2 SQIVND (reference sequence).